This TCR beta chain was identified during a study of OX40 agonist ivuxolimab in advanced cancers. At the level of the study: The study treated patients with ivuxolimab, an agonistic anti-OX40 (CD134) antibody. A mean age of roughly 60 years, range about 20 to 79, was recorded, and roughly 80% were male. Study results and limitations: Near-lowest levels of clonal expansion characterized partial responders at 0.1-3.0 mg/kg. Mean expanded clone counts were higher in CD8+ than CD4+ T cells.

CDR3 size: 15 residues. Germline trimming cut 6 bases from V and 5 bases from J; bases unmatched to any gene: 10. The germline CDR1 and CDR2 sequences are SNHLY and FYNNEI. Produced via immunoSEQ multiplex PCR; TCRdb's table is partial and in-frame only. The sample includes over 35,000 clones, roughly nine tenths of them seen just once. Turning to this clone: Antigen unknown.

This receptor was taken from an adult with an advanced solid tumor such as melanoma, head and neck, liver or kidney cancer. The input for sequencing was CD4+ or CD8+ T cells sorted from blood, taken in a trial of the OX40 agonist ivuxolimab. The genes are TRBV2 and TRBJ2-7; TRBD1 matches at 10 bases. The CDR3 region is CASSATGTGDDEQYF. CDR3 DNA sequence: TGTGCCAGCAGCGCTACCGGGACAGGGGACGACGAGCAGTACTTC.